Presented here are 14 T cell receptor beta chains from one specimen sequenced in a study of T cells in Graves' hyperthyroidism and ophthalmopathy. There were TCR beta CDR3 regions amplified from RNA transcripts. The HTBI primer set drove a first-round RT-PCR of the TCR CDR3. MiXCR, run by TCRdb on the multiplex PCR reads, gives a single entry per CDR3 protein. The sample includes around 600,000 distinct CDR3 sequences, about 45% seen only once; the top ten take 7% to 7.5%. The source material was peripheral blood or thyroid tissue (not recorded which). The source of these receptors is an adult man with Graves' disease, either hyperthyroidism or ophthalmopathy (not recorded which).

This clonotype was counted ten times or more. This rearrangement joins TRBV2 to TRBJ1-3; unclear D gene. Trimming stripped 5 bases from V and 8 bases from J, with 13 bases between. Germline CDR1 reads SNHLY; CDR2 reads FYNNEI. This CDR3 has 13 residues. This CDR3 is CASSWTPADTIYF. CDR3 bases: TGTGCCAGCAGTTGGACCCCGGCTGACACCATATATTTT.

The CDR3 DNA is TGTGCCACCAGCAGAGAGCAGGGGGCTCATGGCTACACCATATATTTT. Translation: CATSREQGAHGYTIYF. The rearrangement links TRBV15 to TRBJ1-3; TRBD1 matches 8 bases. V lost 0 bases, J lost 8 bases, and 9 bases stayed unmatched. The CDR3 covers 16 residues. In germline, CDR1 is LNHNV, CDR2 YYDKDF (reference sequence).

The V gene is TRBV7-1, the J gene TRBJ2-7; D is tentatively TRBD1 or TRBD2 (7 bases each). TRBV7-1 is an ORF, and what it does is uncertain. Trimming removed 3 bases at V and 3 bases at J, with 15 bases between. The CDR3 spans 15 residues. CDR3 coding DNA: TGTGCCAGCAGCTCGCGACAGGGAGGGGACTACGAGCAGTACTTC. Protein product: CASSSRQGGDYEQYF.

The chain couples TRBV2 to TRBJ1-4; 8 bases are shared with TRBD1. V gave up 10 bases and J gave up 0 bases; unmatched junction bases: 13. The CDR3 runs 17 residues. Germline values: CDR1 SNHLY, CDR2 FYNNEI. CDR3 loop: CATYERGQDATNEKLFF. CDR3 DNA sequence: TGTGCCACCTATGAACGGGGACAGGATGCAACTAATGAAAAACTGTTTTTT.

Remarks on this clonotype: Since a much larger clone is just one base distant, this may be a read error. The chain joins TRBV2 to TRBJ2-7; a possible D gene is TRBD1 (7 bases). Trimming shortened V by 8 bases and J by 6 bases, and 17 bases separated the two germline ends. Germline V CDR1 and CDR2: SNHLY, FYNNEI. The CDR3 totals 13 residues. CDR3 in amino acids: CASGDGTAGEQYF. DNA for the CDR3: TGTGCCAGCGGGGACGGGACAGCGGGCGAGCAGTACTTC.

This clonotype was detected once. The V gene is TRBV20-1, the J gene TRBJ1-2; TRBD1 matches 8 bases. Germline values: CDR1 DFQATT, CDR2 SNEGSKA (reference sequence). The CDR3 extends over 12 amino acids. The V gene end was trimmed by 0 bases and the J gene end by 8 bases; junction bases not matched to a gene: 2. The CDR3 coding sequence is TGCAGTGCTAGAGACGGGACAGGAGGCTACACCTTC. Its protein is CSARDGTGGYTF.

This clonotype was seen at least ten times. This chain joins TRBV11-2 and TRBJ2-7, with a tentative D call TRBD1 (6 bases). With 6 bases removed from V and 3 bases from J, the gap between germline ends came to 9 bases. The CDR3 consists of 12 residues. Looked up from germline, CDR1 is SGHAT and CDR2 is FQNNGV. The CDR3 coding sequence is TGTGCCAGCAGTATGACAGGCTACGAGCAGTACTTC. This codes for CASSMTGYEQYF.

This clonotype was seen many times. In nucleotides, the CDR3 is TGCAGCGACAGGCGCTTGGAGACCCAGTACTTC. This codes for CSDRRLETQYF. The rearrangement uses TRBV29-1 and TRBJ2-5; possibly TRBD1 for D (5 bases). This CDR3 comprises 11 residues. Germline values: CDR1 SQVTM, CDR2 ANQGSEA. V was shortened by 7 bases and J by 5 bases, with 11 bases between the two germline ends.

In DNA form, the CDR3 reads TGTGCCAGCAGCTTAGGTCCCTACAACACCGGGGAGCTGTTTTTT. Residues: CASSLGPYNTGELFF. This chain joins TRBV7-9 and TRBJ2-2; D remains unclear. Deletions cut 1 base from V and 2 bases from J, with 8 bases between. Germline V CDR1 and CDR2: SEHNR, FQNEAQ (reference sequence). The CDR3 covers 15 residues. Combining the CDR3 with reference TRBV7-9 and TRBJ2-2 gives the whole variable domain DTGVSQNPRHKITKRGQNVTFRCDPISEHNRLYWYRQTLGQGPEFLTYFQNEAQLEKSRLLSDRFSAERPKGSFSTLEIQRTEQGDSAMYLCASSLGPYNTGELFFGEGSRLTVL.

As concerns this clonotype: It may be a read error: a sequence one base away is much more abundant. The rearrangement joins TRBV7-9 to TRBJ2-7; D is uncertain. The CDR3 totals 15 residues. Germline CDR1 reads SEHNR; CDR2 reads FQNEAQ (reference sequence). The CDR3 DNA sequence: TGTTCCAGCAGCACGCAGATTGGTAGTCTCGACGAGCAGTACTTC. It codes for CSSSTQIGSLDEQYF.

The chain is built from TRBV9 and TRBJ2-7, with 10 bases lining up with TRBD2. Germline trimming cut 0 bases from V and 2 bases from J; bases unmatched to any gene: 8. This CDR3 spans 17 amino acids. CDR1 and CDR2 from the germline V gene are SGDLS and YYNGEE. This CDR3 is CASSVGSGLAVPYEQYF. The CDR3 coding sequence is TGTGCCAGCAGCGTAGGATCAGGACTAGCGGTTCCCTACGAGCAGTACTTC.

The table lists this clonotype with a count of one. The chain is built from TRBV6-5 and TRBJ1-5; the match to TRBD1 covers 9 bases. The germline gives CDR1 MNHEY, CDR2 SVGAGI. V gave up 5 bases and J gave up 6 bases; unmatched junction bases: 8. The CDR3 loop spans 15 amino acids. CDR3 coding DNA: TGTGCCAGCAGTACAGGGGGGACAGGGCCTCAGCCCCAGCATTTT. This translates into CASSTGGTGPQPQHF.

In its sample, this clonotype was seen many times. The chain links TRBV13 to TRBJ1-2; 8 bases line up with TRBD1. CDR3 length: 15 amino acids. V gave up 5 bases and J gave up 7 bases; unmatched junction bases: 12. Germline CDR1 PRHDT, CDR2 FYEKMQ (reference sequence). CDR3 loop: CASSLEAGGRRGYTF. CDR3 sequence (DNA): TGTGCCAGCAGCCTTGAAGCAGGGGGCCGGCGTGGCTACACCTTC.

Notes on this clonotype: The germline gene is not matched at one end of the junction; a read error may be the cause. This sequence joins TRBV7-9 and TRBJ1-1; 11 positions agree with TRBD1. The CDR3 consists of 17 residues. Germline V CDR1 and CDR2: SEHNR, FQNEAQ (reference sequence). The CDR3: CASSHPGQGVQNTEAFF. Here the CDR3 DNA reads TGCGCCAGCAGCCATCCGGGACAGGGGGTCCAGAACACTGAAGCTTTCTTT.